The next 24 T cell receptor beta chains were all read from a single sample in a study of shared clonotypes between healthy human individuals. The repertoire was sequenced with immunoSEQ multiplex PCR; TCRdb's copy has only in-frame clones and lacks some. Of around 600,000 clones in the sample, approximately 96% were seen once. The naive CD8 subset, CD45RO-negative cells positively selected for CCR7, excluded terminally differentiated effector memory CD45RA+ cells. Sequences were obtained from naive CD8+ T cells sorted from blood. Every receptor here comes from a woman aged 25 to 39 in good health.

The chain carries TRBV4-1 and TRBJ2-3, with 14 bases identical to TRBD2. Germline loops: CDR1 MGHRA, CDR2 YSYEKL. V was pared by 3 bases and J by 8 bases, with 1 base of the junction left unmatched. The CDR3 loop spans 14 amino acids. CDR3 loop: CASSQGTSGSTQYF. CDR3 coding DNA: TGCGCCAGCAGCCAGGGGACTAGCGGGAGTACGCAGTATTTT.

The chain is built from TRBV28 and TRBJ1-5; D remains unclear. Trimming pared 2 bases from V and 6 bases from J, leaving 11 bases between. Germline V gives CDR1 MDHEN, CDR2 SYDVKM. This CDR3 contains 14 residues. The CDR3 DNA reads TGTGCCAGCAGTTTAGGGGTTAGATCTCAGCCCCAGCATTTT. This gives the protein CASSLGVRSQPQHF.

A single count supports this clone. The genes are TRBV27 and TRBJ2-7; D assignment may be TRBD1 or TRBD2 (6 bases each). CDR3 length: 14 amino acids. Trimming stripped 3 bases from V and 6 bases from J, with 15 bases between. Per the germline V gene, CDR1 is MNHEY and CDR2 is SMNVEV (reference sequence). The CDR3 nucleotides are TGTGCCAGCAGTTTTGATGGGGGGCGAAGCGAGCAGTACTTC. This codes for CASSFDGGRSEQYF.

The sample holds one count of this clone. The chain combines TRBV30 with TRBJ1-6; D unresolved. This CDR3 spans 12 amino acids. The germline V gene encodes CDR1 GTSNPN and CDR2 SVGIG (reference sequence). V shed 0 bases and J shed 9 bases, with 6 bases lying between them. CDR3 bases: TGTGCCTGGAGTGTTCTGGGTTCACCCCTCCACTTT. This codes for CAWSVLGSPLHF.

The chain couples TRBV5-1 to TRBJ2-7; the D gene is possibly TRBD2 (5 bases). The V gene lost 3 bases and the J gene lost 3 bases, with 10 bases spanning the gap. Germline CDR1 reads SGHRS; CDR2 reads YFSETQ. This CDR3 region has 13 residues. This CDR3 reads CASSYGLNYEQYF. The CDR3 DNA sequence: TGCGCCAGCAGCTACGGACTTAACTACGAGCAGTACTTC.

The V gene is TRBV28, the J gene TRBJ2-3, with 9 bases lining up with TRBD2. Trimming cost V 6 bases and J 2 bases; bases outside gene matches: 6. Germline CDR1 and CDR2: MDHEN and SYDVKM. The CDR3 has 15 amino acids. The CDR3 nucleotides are TGTGCCAGCAGCACGACTAGCGGAATCACAGATACGCAGTATTTT. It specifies CASSTTSGITDTQYF.

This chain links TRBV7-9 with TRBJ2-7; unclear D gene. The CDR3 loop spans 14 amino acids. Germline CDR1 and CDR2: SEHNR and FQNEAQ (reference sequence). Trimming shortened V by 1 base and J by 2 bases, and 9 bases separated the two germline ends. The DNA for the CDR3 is TGTGCCAGCAGCTTAGGGTCCAAGCCCTACGAGCAGTACTTC. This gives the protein CASSLGSKPYEQYF.

The CDR3 DNA sequence: TGCAGCGGATGGTATGGAAACACCATATATTTT. It codes for CSGWYGNTIYF. This chain links TRBV29-1 with TRBJ1-3; D gene ambiguous. The CDR3 extends over 11 amino acids. Trimming took 7 bases from V and 3 from J, leaving 7 bases between them. The V gene's germline CDR1 is SQVTM and CDR2 ANQGSEA.

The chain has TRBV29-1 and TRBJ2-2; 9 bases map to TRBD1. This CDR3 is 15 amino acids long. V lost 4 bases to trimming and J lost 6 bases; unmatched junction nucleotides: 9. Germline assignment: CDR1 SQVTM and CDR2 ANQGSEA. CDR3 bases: TGCAGCGTTGGGATGACAGGGGGATTCGCCGGGGAGCTGTTTTTT. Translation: CSVGMTGGFAGELFF.

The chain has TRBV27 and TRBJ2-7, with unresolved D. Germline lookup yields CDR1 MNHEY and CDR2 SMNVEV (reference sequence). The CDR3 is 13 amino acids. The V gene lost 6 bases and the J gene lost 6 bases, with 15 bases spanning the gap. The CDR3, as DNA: TGTGCCAGCAGATCGGGCTCCCCGTCCGAGCAGTACTTC. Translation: CASRSGSPSEQYF.

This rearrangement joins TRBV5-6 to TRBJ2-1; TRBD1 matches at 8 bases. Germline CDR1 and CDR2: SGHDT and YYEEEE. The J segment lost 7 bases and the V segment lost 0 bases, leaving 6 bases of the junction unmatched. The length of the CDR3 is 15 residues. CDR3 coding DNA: TGTGCCAGCAGCTTGGTTACGACAGGGGTGAATGAGCAGTTCTTC. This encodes CASSLVTTGVNEQFF.

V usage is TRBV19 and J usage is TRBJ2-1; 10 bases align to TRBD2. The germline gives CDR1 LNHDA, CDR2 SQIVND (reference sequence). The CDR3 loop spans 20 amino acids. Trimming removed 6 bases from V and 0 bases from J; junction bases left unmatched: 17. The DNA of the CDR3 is TGTGCCAGTAGAGACTTCTCCGGGACTAGCGAAAAGAGCTCCTACAATGAGCAGTTCTTC. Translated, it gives CASRDFSGTSEKSSYNEQFF. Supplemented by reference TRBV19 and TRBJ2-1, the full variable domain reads DGGITQSPKYLFRKEGQNVTLSCEQNLNHDAMYWYRQDPGQGLRLIYYSQIVNDFQKGDIAEGYSVSREKKESFPLTVTSAQKNPTAFYLCASRDFSGTSEKSSYNEQFFGPGTRLTVL.

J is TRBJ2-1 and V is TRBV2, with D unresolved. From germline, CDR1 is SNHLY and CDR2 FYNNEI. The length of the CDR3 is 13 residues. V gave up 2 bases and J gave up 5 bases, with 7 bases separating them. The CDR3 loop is CASSENPNNEQFF. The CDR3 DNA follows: TGTGCCAGCAGTGAAAACCCCAACAATGAGCAGTTCTTC.

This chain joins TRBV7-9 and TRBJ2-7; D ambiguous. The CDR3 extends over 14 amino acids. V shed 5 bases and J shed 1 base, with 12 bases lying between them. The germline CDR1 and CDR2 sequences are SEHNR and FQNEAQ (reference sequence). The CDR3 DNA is TGTGCCAGCAGCCTTTGGACGGATTCCTACGAGCAGTACTTC. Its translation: CASSLWTDSYEQYF.

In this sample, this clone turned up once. CDR3 nucleotide sequence: TGCGCCAGCAGCTTGGGTCGTACGGGGAGCTCCTACAATGAGCAGTTCTTC. Amino acids: CASSLGRTGSSYNEQFF. This chain connects TRBV5-1 to TRBJ2-1; perhaps TRBD2 as D (5 bases). Germline V lookup: CDR1 SGHRS, CDR2 YFSETQ. V was pared by 0 bases and J by 0 bases, with 13 bases between. This CDR3 region has 17 residues. The full variable domain, completed using reference TRBV5-1 and TRBJ2-1, is KAGVTQTPRYLIKTRGQQVTLSCSPISGHRSVSWYQQTPGQGLQFLFEYFSETQRNKGNFPGRFSGRQFSNSRSEMNVSTLELGDSALYLCASSLGRTGSSYNEQFFGPGTRLTVL.

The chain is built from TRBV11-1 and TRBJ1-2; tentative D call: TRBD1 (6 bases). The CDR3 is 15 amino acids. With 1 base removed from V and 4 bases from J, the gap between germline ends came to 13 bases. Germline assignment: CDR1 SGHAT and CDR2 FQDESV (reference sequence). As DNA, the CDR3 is TGTGCCAGCAGCTTAGGGGCAGGGGACGGCTATGGCTACACCTTC. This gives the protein CASSLGAGDGYGYTF.

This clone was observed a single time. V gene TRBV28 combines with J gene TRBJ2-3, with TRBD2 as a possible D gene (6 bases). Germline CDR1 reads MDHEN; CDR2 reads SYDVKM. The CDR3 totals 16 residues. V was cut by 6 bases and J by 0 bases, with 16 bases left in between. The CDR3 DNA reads TGTGCCAGCAGCTTCTTGCGCGGGATTAGCACAGATACGCAGTATTTT. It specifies CASSFLRGISTDTQYF. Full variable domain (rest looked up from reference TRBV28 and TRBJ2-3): DVKVTQSSRYLVKRTGEKVFLECVQDMDHENMFWYRQDPGLGLRLIYFSYDVKMKEKGDIPEGYSVSREKKERFSLILESASTNQTSMYLCASSFLRGISTDTQYFGPGTRLTVL.

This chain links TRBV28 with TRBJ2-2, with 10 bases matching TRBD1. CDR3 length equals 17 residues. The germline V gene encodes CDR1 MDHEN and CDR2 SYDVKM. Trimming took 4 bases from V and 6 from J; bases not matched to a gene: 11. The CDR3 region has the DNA TGTGCCAGCAGTTCGCCCCTGACAGGGGGCGAGGCCGGGGAGCTGTTTTTT. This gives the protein CASSSPLTGGEAGELFF.

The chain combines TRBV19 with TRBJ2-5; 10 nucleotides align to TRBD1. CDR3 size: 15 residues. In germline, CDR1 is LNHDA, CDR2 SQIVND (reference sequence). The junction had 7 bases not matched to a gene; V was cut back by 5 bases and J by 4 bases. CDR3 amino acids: CASSAGTGVSETQYF. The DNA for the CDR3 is TGTGCCAGTAGTGCCGGGACAGGGGTATCAGAGACCCAGTACTTC.

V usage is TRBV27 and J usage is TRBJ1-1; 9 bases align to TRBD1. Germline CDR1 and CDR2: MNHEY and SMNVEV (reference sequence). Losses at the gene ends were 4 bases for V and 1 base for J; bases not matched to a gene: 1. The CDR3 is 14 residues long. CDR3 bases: TGTGCCAGCAGTTGGGGACAGGGGAACACTGAAGCTTTCTTT. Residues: CASSWGQGNTEAFF.

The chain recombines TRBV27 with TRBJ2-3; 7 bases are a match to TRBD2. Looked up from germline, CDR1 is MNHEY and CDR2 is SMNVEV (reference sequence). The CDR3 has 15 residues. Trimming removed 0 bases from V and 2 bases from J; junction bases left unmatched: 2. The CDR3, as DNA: TGTGCCAGCAGTTTATCAAGCGGGAACACAGATACGCAGTATTTT. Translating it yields CASSLSSGNTDTQYF.

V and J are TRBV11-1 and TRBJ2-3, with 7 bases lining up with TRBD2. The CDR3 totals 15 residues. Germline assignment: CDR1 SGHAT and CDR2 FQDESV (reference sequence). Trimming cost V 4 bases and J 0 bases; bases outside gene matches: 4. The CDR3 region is CASSWTRGSTDTQYF. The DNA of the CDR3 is TGTGCCAGCAGCTGGACTAGGGGAAGCACAGATACGCAGTATTTT.

The CDR3 is CSVVGGLEQFF. The CDR3 coding sequence is TGCAGCGTTGTAGGGGGGCTTGAGCAGTTCTTC. The J gene is TRBJ2-1, the V gene TRBV29-1; D is perhaps TRBD1 or TRBD2 (6 bases each). CDR3 length equals 11 residues. Germline lookup yields CDR1 SQVTM and CDR2 ANQGSEA. V was shortened by 4 bases and J by 9 bases, with 10 bases between the two germline ends.

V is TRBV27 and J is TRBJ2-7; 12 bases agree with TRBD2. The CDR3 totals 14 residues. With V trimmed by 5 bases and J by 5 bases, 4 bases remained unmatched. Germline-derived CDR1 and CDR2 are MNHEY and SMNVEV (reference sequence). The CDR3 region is CASSAGLAGNEQYF. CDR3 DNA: TGTGCCAGCAGTGCCGGACTAGCGGGAAACGAGCAGTACTTC.